This note documents a single T cell receptor beta chain sequence. This CDR3 has 18 residues. V was pared by 0 bases and J by 4 bases, with 11 bases of the junction left unmatched. Germline V CDR1 and CDR2: MRHNA, SNTAGT. The sample belongs to a study of blood T cell repertoires in COVID-19. The assay was immunoSEQ multiplex PCR, and TCRdb's table has in-frame clones only and misses some. The sample lists under 450,000 clones; approximately 90% were seen once. Participant age was roughly 18 to 90 years, and participants resided in 25 or so US areas. This chain links TRBV6-4 with TRBJ2-3, with 9 bases fitting TRBD2. This TCR was recovered from a woman in her thirties or forties who had been exposed to COVID-19. Sequenced input: PBMCs or T cells enriched from blood (not recorded which). CDR3: CASSDSAGGYSDPDTQYF. For the CDR3, the DNA is TGTGCCAGCAGTGACTCTGCGGGGGGGTATTCCGACCCAGATACGCAGTATTTT.